The 18 T cell receptor beta chains given below trace back to one sample, sequenced in a study of T cell changes during pregnancy in multiple sclerosis. Produced via immunoSEQ multiplex PCR; TCRdb's table is partial and in-frame only. This sample has approximately 50,000 clones, with less than 95% found just once. Source: CD4+ T cells from peripheral blood mononuclear cells, taken in the third trimester of pregnancy. The receptors originated from a female donor with multiple sclerosis, enrolled in a pregnancy study.

This chain uses TRBV2 with TRBJ1-1, with 11 bases matching TRBD1. The CDR3 is 13 amino acids. After removal of 8 bases from V and 8 bases from J, the junction contained 7 bases not matched to a gene. Per the germline V gene, CDR1 is SNHLY and CDR2 is FYNNEI. The CDR3 bases are TGTGCCAGCCTGGGGACAGGGGGATGGGAAGCTTTCTTT. Residues: CASLGTGGWEAFF.

The chain links TRBV4-1 to TRBJ1-1; 10 bases line up with TRBD1. The CDR3 loop spans 14 amino acids. The V gene end was trimmed by 4 bases and the J gene end by 4 bases; junction bases not matched to a gene: 3. The germline CDR1 and CDR2 sequences are MGHRA and YSYEKL. CDR3: CASSPRQGATEAFF. For the CDR3, the DNA is TGCGCCAGCAGCCCTCGACAGGGGGCCACTGAAGCTTTCTTT.

The CDR3 region has the DNA TGTGCCAGCAGCCTGCGACAGGGACGAGCTTTCTTT. Amino acid sequence: CASSLRQGRAFF. The rearrangement uses TRBV7-8 and TRBJ1-1; 7 nucleotides agree with TRBD1. The germline V gene has CDR1 SGHVS and CDR2 FQNEAQ. This CDR3 region has 12 residues. V lost 5 bases, J lost 10 bases, and 7 bases stayed unmatched. Complete variable domain (other parts from reference TRBV7-8 and TRBJ1-1): GAGVSQSPRYKVAKRGQDVALRCDPISGHVSLFWYQQALGQGPEFLTYFQNEAQLDKSGLPSDRFFAERPEGSVSTLKIQRTQQEDSAVYLCASSLRQGRAFFGQGTRLTVV.

The chain combines TRBV19 with TRBJ1-2, with 8 bases identical to TRBD1. CDR1 LNHDA and CDR2 SQIVND come from the germline V gene (reference sequence). The CDR3 spans 14 residues. V lost 4 bases to trimming and J lost 3 bases; unmatched junction nucleotides: 4. CDR3 sequence: CASSTTGAHYGYTF. CDR3 bases: TGTGCCAGTAGTACGACAGGGGCACACTATGGCTACACCTTC.

The V and J genes are TRBV27 and TRBJ1-4; D may be TRBD1 (6 bases). V gave up 6 bases and J gave up 5 bases, with 10 bases separating them. Germline V gene lookup returns CDR1 MNHEY and CDR2 SMNVEV (reference sequence). This CDR3 is 13 amino acids long. The CDR3 spells CASSRGLNEKLFF. The CDR3, as DNA: TGTGCCAGCAGCAGGGGATTGAATGAAAAACTGTTTTTT.

The V gene is TRBV7-8, the J gene TRBJ2-2, with TRBD2 identical over 10 bases. Germline V gene sequence: CDR1 SGHVS, CDR2 FQNEAQ. The CDR3 is made up of 18 amino acids. The V and J ends lost 4 bases and 7 bases, in that order; junction bases with no gene match: 15. The CDR3 loop reads CASSSPGTSDRGHGELFF. The CDR3 coding sequence is TGTGCCAGCAGCTCCCCCGGGACTAGCGACCGGGGCCACGGGGAGCTGTTTTTT.

This chain uses TRBV12-5 with TRBJ1-2; no definite D call. This CDR3 is built from 13 residues. The V end lost 7 bases, the J end lost 0 bases, and 9 bases lay between the germline ends. CDR1 is LGHNT and CDR2 is FRNRAP in the germline V gene. Here the CDR3 reads CASAPHPNYGYTF. For the CDR3, the DNA is TGTGCTAGTGCCCCCCATCCTAACTATGGCTACACCTTC. The whole variable domain, filled in from reference TRBV12-5 and TRBJ1-2, reads DARVTQTPRHKVTEMGQEVTMRCQPILGHNTVFWYRQTMMQGLELLAYFRNRAPLDDSGMPKDRFSAEMPDATLATLKIQPSEPRDSAVYFCASAPHPNYGYTFGSGTRLTVV.

The chain links TRBV15 to TRBJ2-1; 10 bases line up with TRBD2. The ends lost 0 bases at V and 12 bases at J; junction bases unmatched: 8. This CDR3 is built from 15 residues. Germline CDR1 is LNHNV and CDR2 is YYDKDF (reference sequence). CDR3: CATSRDTGTSAGQFF. The CDR3, as DNA: TGTGCCACCAGCAGAGATACCGGGACTAGCGCCGGGCAGTTCTTC.

V gene TRBV10-3 combines with J gene TRBJ2-1, with D possibly being TRBD2 (6 bases). Germline CDR1 is ENHRY and CDR2 is SYGVKD. This CDR3 has 14 amino acids. The V end lost 4 bases, the J end lost 5 bases, and 12 bases lay between the germline ends. For the CDR3, the DNA is TGTGCCATCAGTGGGGGGGTTACCGACAATGAGCAGTTCTTC. The encoded protein is CAISGGVTDNEQFF.

V usage is TRBV28 and J usage is TRBJ1-2, with 8 bases that match TRBD1. The V segment lost 2 bases and the J segment 4 bases; nucleotides outside the gene matches: 6. The CDR3 has 15 amino acids. The germline V gene has CDR1 MDHEN and CDR2 SYDVKM. The CDR3 here is CASSLAPTGGYGYTF. The CDR3 DNA reads as TGTGCCAGCAGTTTAGCCCCCACAGGGGGCTATGGCTACACCTTC.

V gene TRBV6-5 combines with J gene TRBJ1-1; D is possibly TRBD1 (5 bases). Per the germline V gene, CDR1 is MNHEY and CDR2 is SVGAGI. The CDR3 extends over 13 amino acids. The V end lost 5 bases, the J end lost 4 bases, and 11 bases lay between the germline ends. CDR3 loop: CASSRAGTTEAFF. In DNA, the CDR3 is TGTGCCAGCAGTAGGGCGGGGACCACTGAAGCTTTCTTT.

J is TRBJ2-2 and V is TRBV9, with 11 bases that match TRBD2. After removal of 3 bases from V and 3 bases from J, the junction contained 10 bases not matched to a gene. CDR1 is SGDLS, CDR2 YYNGEE, per germline. The CDR3 totals 18 residues. The CDR3 region has the DNA TGTGCCAGCAGCGGAAATTCAATAGCGGGAGGGTACACCGGGGAGCTGTTTTTT. Translated: CASSGNSIAGGYTGELFF.

The V call is TRBV30, the J call TRBJ2-1; 8 nucleotides line up with TRBD1. The germline CDR1 and CDR2 sequences are GTSNPN and SVGIG (reference sequence). V shed 4 bases and J 2 bases; nucleotides not matched to a gene: 7. This CDR3 spans 15 amino acids. CDR3 DNA: TGTGCCTGGAAAAAAGGGGACAGGACCTACAATGAGCAGTTCTTC. Amino acids: CAWKKGDRTYNEQFF.

This clone was seen only once. The V call is TRBV18, the J call TRBJ2-7; tentatively, D is TRBD1 (6 bases). Germline CDR1 and CDR2: KGHSH and LQKENI. This CDR3 comprises 15 residues. The V end lost 2 bases, the J end lost 5 bases, and 16 bases lay between the germline ends. The CDR3 protein is CASSPFEYRAHEQYF. The DNA for the CDR3 is TGTGCCAGCTCACCATTCGAATACAGGGCACACGAGCAGTACTTC.

J is TRBJ1-1 and V is TRBV6-5, with a tentative D call TRBD1 (6 bases). Trimming shortened V by 6 bases and J by 1 base, and 15 bases separated the two germline ends. Germline V gene sequence: CDR1 MNHEY, CDR2 SVGAGI. The CDR3 extends over 15 amino acids. The chain's CDR3 is CASRPHRERNTEAFF. CDR3 in DNA: TGTGCCAGCAGGCCCCACAGGGAGAGGAACACTGAAGCTTTCTTT.

CDR3 sequence (DNA): TGTGCCAGCAGTATTACGTTGTCGGGGGAAGAGACCCAGTACTTC. Protein: CASSITLSGEETQYF. The chain is built from TRBV2 and TRBJ2-5; D is perhaps TRBD2 (6 bases). This CDR3 spans 15 amino acids. V dropped 5 bases and J dropped 3 bases, with 16 bases sitting between them. CDR1 is SNHLY and CDR2 is FYNNEI in the germline V gene.

V is TRBV18 and J is TRBJ2-7, with 9 bases that match TRBD1. Looked up from germline, CDR1 is KGHSH and CDR2 is LQKENI. The CDR3 totals 14 residues. V lost 3 bases, J lost 6 bases, and 6 bases stayed unmatched. The DNA for the CDR3 is TGTGCCAGCTCACCGGGACAGGGTGTTGGCGAGCAGTACTTC. Its translation: CASSPGQGVGEQYF.

This clone has just a few counts. The chain employs TRBV6-6 and TRBJ1-2, with D possibly being TRBD1 (6 bases). The CDR3 has 14 amino acids. The ends were cut back, 7 bases at V and 2 bases at J, with 14 bases in the middle. Germline-derived CDR1 and CDR2 are MNHNY and SVGAGI (reference sequence). The CDR3 protein is CASTTERGNYGYTF. Written as DNA, the CDR3 is TGTGCCAGCACCACAGAGAGGGGGAACTATGGCTACACCTTC.